Presented here are 24 T cell receptor beta chains from one specimen sequenced in a study of cytomegalovirus exposure and HLA in healthy donors. The study ran its PCR with 60 Vbeta and 13 Jbeta primers. Data came from immunoSEQ multiplex PCR; TCRdb stores just in-frame clones and leaves some out. The repertoire consists of around 95,000 clones, with roughly four fifths occurring once and the leading ten covering 3.4%. Sequencing was carried out using PBMCs. Receptor source: a man aged 25-40 years in good health and CMV-seropositive.

J is TRBJ2-2 and V is TRBV4-2; D remains ambiguous. This CDR3 has 14 amino acids. Germline lookup yields CDR1 LGHNA and CDR2 YNFKEQ. Trimming left V 1 base short and J 4 bases short, with 7 bases between. The CDR3 bases are TGTGCCAGCAGCCAAGTCCCCTCCACCGGGGAGCTGTTTTTT. Translated, it gives CASSQVPSTGELFF.

The chain couples TRBV11-2 to TRBJ2-1; the D gene is possibly TRBD1 (6 bases). The germline V gene has CDR1 SGHAT and CDR2 FQNNGV. CDR3 length equals 15 residues. V lost 4 bases and J 0 bases, leaving 10 bases between the germline ends. As DNA, the CDR3 is TGTGCCAGCAGCTCCGGGACAATCTCCTACAATGAGCAGTTCTTC. Protein product: CASSSGTISYNEQFF.

This chain uses TRBV9 with TRBJ1-5, with 7 bases fitting TRBD1. The CDR3 has 13 residues. The ends lost 7 bases at V and 5 bases at J; junction bases unmatched: 6. The germline gives CDR1 SGDLS, CDR2 YYNGEE. The CDR3 sequence: CASARGHDQPQHF. CDR3 DNA: TGTGCCAGCGCAAGGGGGCACGATCAGCCCCAGCATTTT.

This clone appeared a few times. The V gene is TRBV4-3, the J gene TRBJ1-1; weak D call: TRBD1 (5 bases). CDR3 length: 15 residues. Germline CDR1 reads LGHNA; CDR2 reads YSLEER. V gave up 2 bases and J gave up 1 base, with 11 bases separating them. The CDR3 loop reads CASSQFRTTNTEAFF. CDR3 sequence (DNA): TGCGCCAGCAGCCAATTCAGGACAACGAACACTGAAGCTTTCTTT.

The V gene is TRBV5-1, the J gene TRBJ1-2; 8 nucleotides line up with TRBD1. V shed 4 bases, J shed 3 bases, and the junction held 5 bases outside the gene matches. Germline V gene data show CDR1 as SGHRS and CDR2 as YFSETQ. CDR3 length equals 14 residues. CDR3 nucleotides: TGCGCCAGCAGCCCGGACAGGGCCTACTATGGCTACACCTTC. Amino acid sequence: CASSPDRAYYGYTF.

The chain joins TRBV19 to TRBJ2-5; 8 positions agree with TRBD2. CDR1 LNHDA and CDR2 SQIVND come from the germline V gene (reference sequence). There are 14 residues in the CDR3. With 6 bases clipped from V and 4 bases from J, the junction kept 7 bases outside the gene matches. CDR3: CASRRREAGETQYF. The CDR3 DNA reads TGTGCCAGTAGGCGGCGGGAGGCCGGAGAGACCCAGTACTTC.

This sequence joins TRBV2 and TRBJ1-1; TRBD1 aligns across 9 bases. Trimming at V came to 6 bases and at J to 5 bases, leaving 4 bases not matched to a gene. Germline CDR1 reads SNHLY; CDR2 reads FYNNEI. The CDR3 has 13 residues. The DNA of the CDR3 is TGTGCCAGCAGGGCGGACAGGGGAACTGAAGCTTTCTTT. As protein: CASRADRGTEAFF.

The table lists this clone with a count of one. The chain combines TRBV9 with TRBJ1-1; maybe TRBD1 (6 bases). With 0 bases removed from V and 1 base from J, the gap between germline ends came to 10 bases. The CDR3 covers 15 residues. In germline, CDR1 is SGDLS, CDR2 YYNGEE. CDR3 loop: CASSVEARGNTEAFF. CDR3 nucleotides: TGTGCCAGCAGCGTAGAGGCCAGGGGGAACACTGAAGCTTTCTTT.

The chain is built from TRBV6-1 and TRBJ2-2, with TRBD2 matching over 9 bases. The CDR3 totals 14 residues. V lost 8 bases to trimming and J lost 6 bases; unmatched junction nucleotides: 7. CDR1 is MNHNS and CDR2 is SASEGT in the germline V gene. The CDR3 DNA sequence: TGTGCCAGCGGGGGACTAGCAAATTCCGGGGAGCTGTTTTTT. Residues: CASGGLANSGELFF.

The gene calls are TRBV4-1 and TRBJ1-2; 9 nucleotides match TRBD1. Trimming cost V 1 base and J 5 bases; bases outside gene matches: 11. This CDR3 is 17 amino acids long. The germline V gene has CDR1 MGHRA and CDR2 YSYEKL. This CDR3 reads CASSQVYQGTGYYGYTF. The CDR3 bases are TGCGCCAGCAGCCAAGTTTATCAAGGGACAGGGTATTATGGCTACACCTTC.

This clone was detected once. The chain has TRBV27 and TRBJ2-2, with TRBD2 identical over 13 bases. The CDR3 has 16 residues. Trimming cost V 6 bases and J 8 bases; bases outside gene matches: 9. Germline CDR1 MNHEY, CDR2 SMNVEV (reference sequence). The CDR3 loop reads CASRTHLGLAGGELFF. The DNA of the CDR3 is TGTGCCAGCAGAACCCATTTGGGACTAGCGGGAGGGGAGCTGTTTTTT.

The J gene is TRBJ2-3, the V gene TRBV19; weak D call: TRBD1 (6 bases). The V gene's germline CDR1 is LNHDA and CDR2 SQIVND (reference sequence). Trimming pared 9 bases from V and 2 bases from J, leaving 12 bases between. This CDR3 contains 13 residues. CDR3 sequence: CASRGFDTDTQYF. For the CDR3, the DNA is TGTGCCAGCAGGGGTTTTGACACAGATACGCAGTATTTT.

The chain has TRBV4-2 and TRBJ2-1, with TRBD2 matching 10 bases. Germline CDR1 is LGHNA and CDR2 is YNFKEQ. This CDR3 has 16 amino acids. With V trimmed by 0 bases and J by 5 bases, 4 bases remained unmatched. DNA for the CDR3: TGTGCCAGCAGCCAAGATCGAACTAGCGGGAACAATGAGCAGTTCTTC. Its translation: CASSQDRTSGNNEQFF.

The chain uses TRBV5-1 and TRBJ2-1; TRBD1 agrees at 7 bases. With 3 bases clipped from V and 0 bases from J, the junction kept 6 bases outside the gene matches. CDR1 SGHRS and CDR2 YFSETQ come from the germline V gene. This CDR3 comprises 16 residues. The CDR3 bases are TGCGCCAGCAGCTCAGACAGGGTTAGCTCCTACAATGAGCAGTTCTTC. Translation gives CASSSDRVSSYNEQFF.

This CDR3 is CATSRDRQARYEQYF. For the CDR3, the DNA is TGTGCCACCAGCAGAGATCGCCAGGCGCGCTACGAGCAGTACTTC. The gene calls are TRBV15 and TRBJ2-7; D is ambiguous. With 0 bases removed from V and 3 bases from J, the gap between germline ends came to 12 bases. Germline CDR1 LNHNV, CDR2 YYDKDF (reference sequence). The length of the CDR3 is 15 residues.

The V call is TRBV28, the J call TRBJ2-3, with a tentative D call TRBD2 (6 bases). The V end lost 5 bases, the J end lost 4 bases, and 22 bases lay between the germline ends. Germline values: CDR1 MDHEN, CDR2 SYDVKM. The CDR3 sequence is 17 residues long. CDR3 region: CASSPLRLELKPDTQYF. The CDR3 DNA reads as TGTGCCAGCAGTCCCCTTAGACTAGAATTAAAGCCAGATACGCAGTATTTT.

The V and J genes are TRBV5-1 and TRBJ2-7, with D perhaps TRBD1 (6 bases). CDR3 length: 14 residues. The germline V gene has CDR1 SGHRS and CDR2 YFSETQ. V was trimmed by 0 bases and J by 7 bases, leaving 14 bases between them. The CDR3 reads CASSLVLGAGEQYF. The CDR3 DNA follows: TGCGCCAGCAGCTTGGTTTTGGGGGCCGGGGAGCAGTACTTC.

The J gene is TRBJ2-1, the V gene TRBV4-1, with 9 bases fitting TRBD2. CDR1 MGHRA and CDR2 YSYEKL come from the germline V gene. With 4 bases clipped from V and 3 bases from J, the junction kept 10 bases outside the gene matches. There are 17 residues in the CDR3. CDR3 residues: CASSRGTSPWIYNEQFF. CDR3 coding DNA: TGCGCCAGCAGCCGAGGGACTAGCCCGTGGATCTACAATGAGCAGTTCTTC.

The chain couples TRBV10-1 to TRBJ2-1, with 8 bases that match TRBD1. J lost 5 bases, V lost 6 bases, and 9 bases had no gene match. The CDR3 contains 15 residues. Germline V gene lookup returns CDR1 WNHNN and CDR2 SYGVQD (reference sequence). In DNA form, the CDR3 reads TGCGCCAGCAGGCCAGGGGGCGTACAGAACAATGAGCAGTTCTTC. Its protein product is CASRPGGVQNNEQFF.

V is TRBV13 and J is TRBJ2-2, with 16 positions matching TRBD2. Germline values: CDR1 PRHDT, CDR2 FYEKMQ (reference sequence). J gave up 5 bases and V 4 bases, and 4 bases lay outside the gene matches. This CDR3 is built from 17 residues. DNA of the CDR3: TGTGCCAGCAGCTCCGGGACTAGCGGGAGGGAGACCGGGGAGCTGTTTTTT. Its translation is CASSSGTSGRETGELFF.

The table lists this clone with a few counts. This sequence joins TRBV28 and TRBJ2-7, with a tentative D call TRBD1 (6 bases). Germline CDR1 MDHEN, CDR2 SYDVKM. The CDR3 has 13 residues. The ends were cut back, 3 bases at V and 3 bases at J, with 9 bases in the middle. DNA for the CDR3: TGTGCCAGCAGTTTCTCACAGGGCTACGAGCAGTACTTC. Protein: CASSFSQGYEQYF.

The rearrangement joins TRBV29-1 to TRBJ2-1, with 7 bases that match TRBD1. J was trimmed by 1 base and V by 6 bases; bases with no gene match: 12. The CDR3 covers 16 residues. The germline V gene encodes CDR1 SQVTM and CDR2 ANQGSEA. The CDR3 loop is CSVVDRVPSSYNEQFF. CDR3 in DNA: TGCAGCGTCGTTGACAGGGTACCATCGTCCTACAATGAGCAGTTCTTC.

This chain connects TRBV5-4 to TRBJ2-1; 7 nucleotides match TRBD2. Per germline, CDR1 SGHNT and CDR2 YYREEE (reference sequence). J was trimmed by 10 bases and V by 2 bases; bases with no gene match: 9. The CDR3 totals 14 residues. Here the CDR3 reads CASSLESGGVEQFF. The CDR3 region has the DNA TGTGCCAGCAGCTTAGAGAGTGGGGGGGTAGAGCAGTTCTTC.

V is TRBV15 and J is TRBJ2-1, with 9 bases that match TRBD2. With 0 bases clipped from V and 6 bases from J, the junction kept 12 bases outside the gene matches. CDR1 and CDR2 from the germline V gene are LNHNV and YYDKDF (reference sequence). The CDR3 length is 18 residues. The CDR3 nucleotides read TGTGCCACCAGCAGAGATCAGGGCGGGAGGGCCGGACGCAATGAGCAGTTCTTC. Residues: CATSRDQGGRAGRNEQFF.